This T cell receptor beta chain was observed in a study of blood T cells in healthy people across ages. Study outcomes and limitations: Among long-lived donors, naive CD4+ cells were more numerous and diversity higher than in aged donors.

The CDR3 covers 13 residues. CDR1 KGHSH and CDR2 LQKENI come from the germline V gene. The germline V and J ends were trimmed by 1 base and 2 bases, with 4 bases remaining between them. Researchers report isolating at least 6.5 million PBMCs per sample. PCR was performed a second time for about 7 to 11 cycles using a sample-barcoded 5' primer and a J-beta primer mix. MiXCR, applied by TCRdb to the 5' RACE reads, yields one record per CDR3 protein. The table lists hundreds of thousands of distinct CDR3 sequences, 58% of them singletons, with 20% to 25% in the top ten. With regard to this clonotype: The antigen is undetermined.

The sequenced sample was blood. This chain uses TRBV18 with TRBJ2-3; D gene ambiguous. This TCR came from a man aged 25 to 40 in good health. The CDR3 here is CASSPLDTDTQYF. The DNA of the CDR3 is TGTGCCAGCTCACCACTTGACACAGATACGCAGTATTTT.